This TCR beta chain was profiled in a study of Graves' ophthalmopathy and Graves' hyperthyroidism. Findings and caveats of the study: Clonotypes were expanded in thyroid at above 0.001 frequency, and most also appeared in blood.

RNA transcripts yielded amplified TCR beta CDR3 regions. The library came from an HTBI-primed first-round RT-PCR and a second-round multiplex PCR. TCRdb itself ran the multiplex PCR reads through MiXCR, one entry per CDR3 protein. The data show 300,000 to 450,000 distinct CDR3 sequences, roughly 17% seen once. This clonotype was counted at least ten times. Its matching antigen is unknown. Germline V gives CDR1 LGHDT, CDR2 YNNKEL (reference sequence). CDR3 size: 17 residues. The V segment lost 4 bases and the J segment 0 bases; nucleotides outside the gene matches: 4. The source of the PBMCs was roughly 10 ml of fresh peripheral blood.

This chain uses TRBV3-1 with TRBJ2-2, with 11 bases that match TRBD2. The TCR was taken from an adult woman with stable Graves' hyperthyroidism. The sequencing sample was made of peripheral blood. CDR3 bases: TGTGCCAGCAGCCTCGGACTAGCGGGCACGAACACCGGGGAGCTGTTTTTT. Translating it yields CASSLGLAGTNTGELFF.